The subject of this entry is one TCR beta chain. Data came from immunoSEQ multiplex PCR; TCRdb stores just in-frame clones and leaves some out. The sample lists approximately 100,000 clones, almost 95% seen once, with less than 2.5% in the top ten. The V end was cut by 4 bases, the J end by 0 bases, with 13 bases between. Germline V gene lookup returns CDR1 GTSNPN and CDR2 SVGIG (reference sequence). The CDR3 consists of 15 residues. This sample is drawn from a study of T cell changes during pregnancy in multiple sclerosis. This TCR was recovered from a female donor with multiple sclerosis, enrolled in a pregnancy study. The specimen comprised peripheral blood, sampled in the third trimester of pregnancy. The chain has TRBV30 and TRBJ2-1, with D hard to call. CDR3 nucleotide sequence: TGTGCCTGGAACCCCGACCGGAGCTCCTACAATGAGCAGTTCTTC. Translating gives CAWNPDRSSYNEQFF.